This TCR beta chain was sequenced for a study of blood T cell repertoires in COVID-19. Study overall: Samples taken during acute and convalescent COVID-19 were collected in the United States, Italy and Spain. T cells, B-cell-depleted T cells, or PBMCs supplied cDNA or gDNA.

In the original processing: Reference gene primers were amplified, and this amplification served to estimate nucleated cell counts. Sequenced by immunoSEQ multiplex PCR; TCRdb stores in-frame clones only, minus some. Clonal size and the V and J genes are those of that table, whereas D and trimming came from the DNA. Here the sample spans around 98,000 clones, about 85% being singletons. CDR1 and CDR2 from the germline V gene are MNHEY and SVGAGI. This CDR3 is 13 amino acids long. V was clipped by 5 bases and J by 6 bases, with 11 bases between them. V usage is TRBV6-5 and J usage is TRBJ1-3, with a weak D call TRBD1 (6 bases). Sample: peripheral blood. This TCR came from a man in his 70s with acute or convalescent COVID-19. In nucleotides, the CDR3 is TGTGCCAGCAGTCCGCCGGGACAAAACACCATATATTTT. Translation: CASSPPGQNTIYF.